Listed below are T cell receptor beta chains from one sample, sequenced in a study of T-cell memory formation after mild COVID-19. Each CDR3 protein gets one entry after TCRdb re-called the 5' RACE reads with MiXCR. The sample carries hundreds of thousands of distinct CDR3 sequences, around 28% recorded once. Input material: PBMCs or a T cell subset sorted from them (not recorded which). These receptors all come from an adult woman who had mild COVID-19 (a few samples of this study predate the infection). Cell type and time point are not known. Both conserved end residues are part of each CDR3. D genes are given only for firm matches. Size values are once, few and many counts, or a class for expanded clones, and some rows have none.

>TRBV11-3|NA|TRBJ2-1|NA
TGTGCCAGCAGCTTATTGAGGGAGAAGAATGAGCAGTTCTTC
CASSLLREKNEQFF
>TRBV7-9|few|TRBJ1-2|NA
TGTGCCAGCAGCTTAGGCGCCGGGTTGGCCTATGGCTACACCTTC
CASSLGAGLAYGYTF
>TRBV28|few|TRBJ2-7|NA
TGTGCCAGCAGTTTTTCAGGGCTCGGACAGCAGTACTTC
CASSFSGLGQQYF
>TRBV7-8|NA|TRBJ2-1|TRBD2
TGTGCCAGCAGCTTAGGCGCGGATCGGCTAGCGGGTTACAATGAGCAGTTCTTC
CASSLGADRLAGYNEQFF
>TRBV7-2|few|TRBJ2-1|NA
TGTGCCAGCAGCCTGGGGGGCCTTTCCGATGAGCAGTTCTTC
CASSLGGLSDEQFF
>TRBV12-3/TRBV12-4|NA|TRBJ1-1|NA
TGTGCCAGCAGTTTAGCGGGGGAGGGAGTAGCTTTCTTT
CASSLAGEGVAFF
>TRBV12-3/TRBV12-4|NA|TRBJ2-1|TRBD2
TGTGCCAGCAGTTTTGGAGGCGGGAGCCCGGGTGAGCAGTTCTTC
CASSFGGGSPGEQFF
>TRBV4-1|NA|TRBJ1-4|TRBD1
TGCGCCAGCAGAAGGACAGGGGAAGTAAAAAAACTGTTTTTT
CASRRTGEVKKLFF
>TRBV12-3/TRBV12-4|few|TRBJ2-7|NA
TGTGCCAGCAGTTTGTTCGGGGCAGGGACCCAAAAAACGAAACCCTACGAGCAGTACTTC
CASSLFGAGTQKTKPYEQYF
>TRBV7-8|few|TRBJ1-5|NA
TGTGCCAGCAGCTTAGCGGCAGCCGGTAGCAATCAGCCCCAGCATTTT
CASSLAAAGSNQPQHF
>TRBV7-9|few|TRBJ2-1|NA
TGTGCCAGCAGCCCGACAGGTTCTGCGAACTATGAGCAGTTCTTC
CASSPTGSANYEQFF
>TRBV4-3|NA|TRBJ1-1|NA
TGCGCCAGCAGCCAAGAGAGTCTACTCATGAACACTGAAGCTTTCTTT
CASSQESLLMNTEAFF
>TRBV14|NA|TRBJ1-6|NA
TGTGCCAGCAGCCAAGAGCTTAATAATTCACCCCTCCACTTT
CASSQELNNSPLHF
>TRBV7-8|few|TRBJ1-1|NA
TGTGCCAGCAGCCCCGGTGCGGGATTGAACACTGAAGCTTTCTTT
CASSPGAGLNTEAFF
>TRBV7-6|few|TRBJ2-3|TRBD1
TGTGCCAGCAGCTTACGCCGCAGGGGGCTGACCACAGATACGCAGTATTTT
CASSLRRRGLTTDTQYF
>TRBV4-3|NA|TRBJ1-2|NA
TGCGCCAGCAGCCAAGCCCCGGGAGCTGGCTACACCTTC
CASSQAPGAGYTF
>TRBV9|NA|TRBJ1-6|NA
TGTGCCAGCAGCGCCCGGGAGGCCGATTCACCCCTCCACTTT
CASSAREADSPLHF
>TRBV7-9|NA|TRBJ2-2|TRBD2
TGTGCCAGCAGCTTGGACACTAGCGGGAGGGCCGGTGCCGGGGAGCTGTTTTTT
CASSLDTSGRAGAGELFF
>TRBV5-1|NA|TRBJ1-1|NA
TGCGCCAGCAGCTTGGGACAAACAGGGGAAGCTTTCTTT
CASSLGQTGEAFF
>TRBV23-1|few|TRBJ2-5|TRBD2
TGCGCCAGCAGTCAATCCTCGCCAGGGAGGGGAGAGACCCAGTACTTC
CASSQSSPGRGETQYF
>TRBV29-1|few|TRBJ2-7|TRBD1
TGCAGCGTTTTACAATCACAGGGGGCACGCTACGAGCAGTACTTC
CSVLQSQGARYEQYF
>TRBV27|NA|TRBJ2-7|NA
TGTGCCAGCAGTTTATCGAGACGTTACGAGCAGTACTTC
CASSLSRRYEQYF
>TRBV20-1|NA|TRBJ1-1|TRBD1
TGCAGTGCTACGACAGGGGGCGCGTTGCGGGCTTTCTTT
CSATTGGALRAFF
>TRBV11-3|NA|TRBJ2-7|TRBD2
TGTGCCAGCAGCTTAAGTCTAGCGGACGAGCAGTACTTC
CASSLSLADEQYF
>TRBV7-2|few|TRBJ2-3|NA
TGTGCCAGCAGCCTTCCTCTCAACCCGACGGCATTT
CASSLPLNPTAF
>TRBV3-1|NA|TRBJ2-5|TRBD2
TGTGCCAGCAGTCGCGGGGGGGGCCAAGAGACCCAGTACTTC
CASSRGGGQETQYF
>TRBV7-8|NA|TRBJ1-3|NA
TGTGCCAGCAGCCTGCGGACTGAGCCCTCTGGAAACACCATATATTTT
CASSLRTEPSGNTIYF
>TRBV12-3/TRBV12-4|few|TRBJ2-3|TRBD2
TGTGCCAGCAGCCTTCTAGCGGGGGCAGATACGCAGTATTTT
CASSLLAGADTQYF
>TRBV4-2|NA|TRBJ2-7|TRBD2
TGTGCCAGCAGCCCTGAGCGGGGGGCCCCTTTTGAGCAGTACTTC
CASSPERGAPFEQYF
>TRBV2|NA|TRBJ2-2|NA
TGTGCCAGCAGCGGTAGTTCGGGTGGAACCGGGGAGCTGTTTTTT
CASSGSSGGTGELFF
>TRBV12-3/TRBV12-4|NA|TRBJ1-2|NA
TGTGCCAGCAGTTTAGGCGGGGGGGAGTCTGGCTACACCTTC
CASSLGGGESGYTF